The next 14 T cell receptor beta chains were all read from a single sample in a study of T cells expressing NK-cell markers. Following a re-call of the 5' RACE reads, TCRdb has one entry per CDR3 protein and lacks DNA. The table lists 350,000 to 500,000 distinct CDR3 sequences. Source material: blood T cells: a sorted CD56 or NKG2C T cell subset, CD4+ or CD8+ T cells, or bulk PBMC T cells (not recorded which). Receptors originate from a woman aged 18-70 years in good health.

The chain combines TRBV7-9 with TRBJ2-3; the D gene TCRdb calls, TRBD1, cannot be checked with no DNA. The CDR3 extends over 16 amino acids. CDR1 is SEHNR and CDR2 is FQNEAQ in the germline V gene (reference sequence). The CDR3 here is CASSLESGPARDTQYF.

V is TRBV25-1 and J is TRBJ2-6. Germline lookup yields CDR1 MGHDK and CDR2 SYGVNS. CDR3 length: 14 residues. The CDR3 sequence is CASSEFDGDNVLTF.

This CDR3 reads CASSRDLGEKLFF. The chain joins TRBV3-1 to TRBJ1-4. Germline lookup yields CDR1 LGHDT and CDR2 YNNKEL (reference sequence). This CDR3 comprises 13 residues.

This chain connects TRBV9 to TRBJ2-3; with no DNA, the TCRdb D assignment of TRBD1 cannot be verified. CDR1 and CDR2 from the germline V gene are SGDLS and YYNGEE. The CDR3 totals 16 residues. The CDR3 sequence is CASSAAGQGFKDTQYF.

This rearrangement joins TRBV20-1 to TRBJ2-3; the TCRdb D gene call, TRBD1, has no DNA to confirm it. The CDR3 runs to 14 residues. CDR1 and CDR2 (germline): DFQATT, SNEGSKA (reference sequence). The CDR3: CSADDRAHTDTQYF.

This chain joins TRBV20-1 and TRBJ2-3; TCRdb reports TRBD1, a call that lacks DNA to check it against. Looked up from germline, CDR1 is DFQATT and CDR2 is SNEGSKA (reference sequence). This CDR3 is built from 15 residues. CDR3 sequence reads: CSATGGGTHTDTQYF.

This chain connects TRBV27 to TRBJ1-6; TCRdb reports TRBD1, a call that lacks DNA to check it against. This CDR3 contains 13 residues. Germline V gene sequence: CDR1 MNHEY, CDR2 SMNVEV (reference sequence). The CDR3 spells CASKRTGDSPLHF.

The chain carries TRBV18 and TRBJ2-3. CDR3 length equals 17 residues. CDR1 is KGHSH, CDR2 LQKENI, per germline. The CDR3 is CASSPSVTARGTDTQYF.

J is TRBJ2-7 and V is TRBV20-1. CDR1 DFQATT and CDR2 SNEGSKA come from the germline V gene (reference sequence). The CDR3 is 12 amino acids. CDR3 sequence: CSASGSYNELYF.

This chain joins TRBV6-5 and TRBJ1-6; TCRdb indicates TRBD1, and absent DNA this call remains unverified. The germline gives CDR1 MNHEY, CDR2 SVGAGI. This CDR3 region has 15 residues. CDR3 sequence: CASSYTRPVNSPLHF.

The V and J genes are TRBV3-1 and TRBJ2-5; TCRdb designates TRBD1, a call that cannot be tested without DNA. The V gene's germline CDR1 is LGHDT and CDR2 YNNKEL (reference sequence). The CDR3 has 16 amino acids. The CDR3 loop reads CASTTKPGGLEETQYF.

This chain joins TRBV29-1 and TRBJ2-7; the D call from TCRdb, TRBD2, cannot be confirmed without DNA. CDR1 is SQVTM and CDR2 is ANQGSEA in the germline V gene. There are 11 residues in the CDR3. The CDR3 loop reads CSAGPGVEQYF.

This chain links TRBV5-4 with TRBJ2-5; TCRdb proposes TRBD2, but this gene call is untestable without DNA. This CDR3 spans 15 amino acids. CDR1 is SGHNT, CDR2 YYREEE, per germline (reference sequence). CDR3: CASSPNPRAGETQYF. Looking up the rest from reference TRBV5-4 and TRBJ2-5 gives the full variable domain: ETGVTQSPTHLIKTRGQQVTLRCSSQSGHNTVSWYQQALGQGPQFIFQYYREEENGRGNFPPRFSGLQFPNYSSELNVNALELDDSALYLCASSPNPRAGETQYFGPGTRLLVL.

The V call is TRBV5-1, the J call TRBJ2-5; TCRdb gives TRBD1 as the D gene, but with no DNA this cannot be confirmed. Germline assignment: CDR1 SGHRS and CDR2 YFSETQ. The CDR3 totals 13 residues. The CDR3 loop reads CASSTTGMETQYF.